The 14 T cell receptor beta chains below all came from one sample that was sequenced in a study of beta chain features in type 1 diabetes. Study-wide points: In every one of the four CD4+ subsets, TCRB CDR3s were moderately but significantly shorter in Type 1 diabetes patients.

These receptors are not linked to any known antigen. As every portion of the isolated RNA was reverse transcribed, the sequencing read expressed TCRB transcripts. Measured with immunoSEQ multiplex PCR; TCRdb has only the in-frame clones, and not every one. The repertoire holds some 700,000 clones, with 13% as singletons. Material for sequencing was naive CD4+ T cells from blood. These receptor sequences come from a man in his late teens or twenties with type 1 diabetes.

V usage is TRBV7-2 and J usage is TRBJ2-1; perhaps TRBD1 as D (5 bases). V shed 0 bases and J shed 6 bases, with 9 bases lying between them. Germline CDR1 is SGHTA and CDR2 is FQGNSA. The CDR3 contains 14 residues. CDR3 bases: TGTGCCAGCAGCTTAGCAGGACAAGGCAATGAGCAGTTCTTC. Its protein is CASSLAGQGNEQFF.

Only a few counts were recorded for this clone. The chain employs TRBV20-1 and TRBJ2-1, with unresolved D. CDR3 size: 10 residues. V lost 6 bases and J lost 15, with 15 bases in between. Germline V gives CDR1 DFQATT, CDR2 SNEGSKA (reference sequence). The CDR3 reads CSAGDSAPFF. The CDR3 DNA reads TGCAGTGCCGGAGACTCAGCACCGTTCTTC.

In its sample, this clone was seen a few times. V and J are TRBV10-3 and TRBJ2-5, with 8 positions matching TRBD1. The junction had 3 bases not matched to a gene; V was cut back by 5 bases and J by 1 base. CDR3 length: 14 residues. Germline V gene sequence: CDR1 ENHRY, CDR2 SYGVKD. The CDR3 sequence: CAISRQGTQETQYF. CDR3 in DNA: TGTGCCATCAGTCGACAGGGGACCCAAGAGACCCAGTACTTC.

The J gene is TRBJ2-2, the V gene TRBV13; 7 nucleotides line up with TRBD1. The CDR3 spans 16 residues. Germline-derived CDR1 and CDR2 are PRHDT and FYEKMQ (reference sequence). V trimming: 5 bases; J trimming: 2 bases; junction bases outside the gene matches: 8. The CDR3, as DNA: TGTGCCAGCAGCCCCCGAGGGGGCCAAAACACCGGGGAGCTGTTTTTT. Amino acids: CASSPRGGQNTGELFF.

V gene TRBV13 combines with J gene TRBJ1-1; 8 bases map to TRBD1. This CDR3 region has 16 residues. Germline lookup yields CDR1 PRHDT and CDR2 FYEKMQ (reference sequence). V lost 4 bases and J lost 3; bases outside the gene matches: 10. CDR3: CASSYRQGREDTEAFF. For the CDR3, the DNA is TGTGCCAGCAGCTACCGACAGGGGCGGGAGGACACTGAAGCTTTCTTT.

This clone was observed a handful of times. The chain employs TRBV18 and TRBJ2-5, with D perhaps assigned TRBD1 or TRBD2 (5 bases each). Germline CDR1 is KGHSH and CDR2 is LQKENI. The V and J ends lost 3 bases and 2 bases respectively, with 10 bases between them. This CDR3 is 14 amino acids long. In nucleotides, the CDR3 is TGTGCCAGCTCACCTTTCGAGGGGCAAGAGACCCAGTACTTC. It codes for CASSPFEGQETQYF. Full variable domain (outside the CDR3, taken from reference TRBV18 and TRBJ2-5): NAGVMQNPRHLVRRRGQEARLRCSPMKGHSHVYWYRQLPEEGLKFMVYLQKENIIDESGMPKERFSAEFPKEGPSILRIQQVVRGDSAAYFCASSPFEGQETQYFGPGTRLLVL.

The chain uses TRBV5-1 and TRBJ2-5; 8 bases are shared with TRBD1. The germline V gene has CDR1 SGHRS and CDR2 YFSETQ. The CDR3 loop spans 15 amino acids. Germline trimming cut 0 bases from V and 1 base from J; bases unmatched to any gene: 2. CDR3 region: CASSLGDRTQETQYF. The CDR3 DNA is TGCGCCAGCAGCTTGGGGGACAGGACCCAAGAGACCCAGTACTTC.

As for this clone: The same CDR3 arises from other DNA sequences in this sample as well. The rearrangement links TRBV9 to TRBJ2-3, with TRBD1 matching 8 bases. Germline V gene data show CDR1 as SGDLS and CDR2 as YYNGEE. The CDR3 loop spans 15 amino acids. J lost 1 base, V lost 0 bases, and 1 base had no gene match. The CDR3 DNA sequence: TGTGCCAGCAGCGTAGAGGGACAGGGCACAGATACGCAGTATTTT. Encoded protein: CASSVEGQGTDTQYF.

The gene calls are TRBV15 and TRBJ1-1, with D possibly TRBD1 on 6 matching bases. CDR1 and CDR2 from the germline V gene are LNHNV and YYDKDF (reference sequence). The CDR3 is made up of 16 amino acids. Trimming took off 0 bases at V and 0 bases at J, with 11 bases between the two ends. The CDR3 loop reads CATSRDGWGLNTEAFF. The CDR3 DNA reads TGTGCCACCAGCAGAGATGGATGGGGGCTGAACACTGAAGCTTTCTTT.

There are a few counts of this clone. The gene calls are TRBV10-3 and TRBJ2-1, with 7 bases lining up with TRBD2. CDR1 is ENHRY and CDR2 is SYGVKD in the germline V gene. Trimming removed 8 bases from V and 3 bases from J; junction bases left unmatched: 7. The CDR3 spans 14 residues. The CDR3 spells CAIAGGEDYNEQFF. The CDR3 coding sequence is TGTGCCATCGCTGGGGGGGAGGACTACAATGAGCAGTTCTTC.

The table lists this clone with a few counts. The rearrangement uses TRBV5-1 and TRBJ2-2, with D hard to call. V was pared by 4 bases and J by 4 bases, with 11 bases between. The V gene's germline CDR1 is SGHRS and CDR2 YFSETQ. This CDR3 contains 14 residues. CDR3 residues: CASSDQGGTGELFF. The CDR3 coding sequence is TGCGCCAGCAGCGATCAAGGCGGCACCGGGGAGCTGTTTTTT.

This clone occurred a few times. This chain connects TRBV30 to TRBJ2-2; D gene ambiguous. The CDR3 has 11 residues. Trimming took 3 bases from V and 2 from J, leaving 1 base between them. Germline V gene data show CDR1 as GTSNPN and CDR2 as SVGIG (reference sequence). CDR3 coding DNA: TGTGCCTGGAGAAACACCGGGGAGCTGTTTTTT. This encodes CAWRNTGELFF.

CDR3 nucleotide sequence: TGCGCCAGCAGCCCCCGGGACTCCAGCACAGATACGCAGTATTTT. It codes for CASSPRDSSTDTQYF. The V call is TRBV5-1, the J call TRBJ2-3; TRBD2 is a possible D gene (6 bases). The V gene's germline CDR1 is SGHRS and CDR2 YFSETQ. V gave up 4 bases and J gave up 0 bases, with 12 bases separating them. The CDR3 consists of 15 residues.

This chain uses TRBV29-1 with TRBJ1-1; 7 nucleotides match TRBD1. The germline CDR1 and CDR2 sequences are SQVTM and ANQGSEA. Losses at the gene ends were 4 bases for V and 1 base for J; bases not matched to a gene: 3. The CDR3 totals 13 residues. CDR3 sequence reads: CSVVQGTNTEAFF. Written as DNA, the CDR3 is TGCAGCGTTGTACAGGGGACGAACACTGAAGCTTTCTTT.